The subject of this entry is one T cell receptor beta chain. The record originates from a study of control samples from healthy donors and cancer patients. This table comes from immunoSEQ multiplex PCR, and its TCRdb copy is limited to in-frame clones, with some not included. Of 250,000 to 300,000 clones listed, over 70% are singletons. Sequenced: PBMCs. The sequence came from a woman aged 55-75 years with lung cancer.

CDR3 bases: TGTGCCAGCTCACCGGGGGGGCCTATCCACGAGCAGTACTTC. Its protein is CASSPGGPIHEQYF. The rearrangement uses TRBV6-6 and TRBJ2-7; 8 positions match TRBD2. The germline V gene encodes CDR1 MNHNY and CDR2 SVGAGI (reference sequence). Trimming took 8 bases from V and 5 from J; bases not matched to a gene: 11. The CDR3 has 14 amino acids.